The 3 T cell receptor beta chains reported below all come from one sample, sequenced in a study of CD4 T cells in relation to SARS-CoV-2 and coronaviruses. Only in-frame clones appear in the TCRdb table, and some are missing; sequencing was by immunoSEQ multiplex PCR. This table holds 35,000 to 40,000 clones, approximately 87% found once. The sequenced sample was memory CD4+ T cells from PBMCs. All receptors come from an adult with COVID-19.

A few counts support this clone. The V and J genes are TRBV7-2 and TRBJ2-7, with TRBD1 matching over 8 bases. The CDR3 is 16 amino acids. CDR1 and CDR2 from the germline V gene are SGHTA and FQGNSA. The trim removed 2 bases at V and 2 bases at J, leaving 8 bases unmatched. CDR3 sequence: CASSLLSTGVPYEQYF. CDR3 coding DNA: TGTGCCAGCAGCTTATTGTCGACAGGGGTCCCCTACGAGCAGTACTTC.

V usage is TRBV20-1 and J usage is TRBJ2-1; D is unresolved. V gave up 5 bases and J gave up 3 bases, with 5 bases separating them. Germline CDR1 reads DFQATT; CDR2 reads SNEGSKA (reference sequence). The CDR3 sequence is 11 residues long. The CDR3 spells CSAPDYNEQFF. The CDR3 coding sequence is TGCAGTGCTCCAGACTACAATGAGCAGTTCTTC.

This clone was found once. The gene calls are TRBV28 and TRBJ1-3, with D tentatively TRBD1 (5 bases). The V and J ends lost 7 bases and 5 bases respectively, with 18 bases between them. The CDR3 sequence is 15 residues long. From germline, CDR1 is MDHEN and CDR2 SYDVKM. For the CDR3, the DNA is TGTGCCAGCAATCCAAATCTGGGGGTTCGAAACACCATATATTTT. It translates to CASNPNLGVRNTIYF.